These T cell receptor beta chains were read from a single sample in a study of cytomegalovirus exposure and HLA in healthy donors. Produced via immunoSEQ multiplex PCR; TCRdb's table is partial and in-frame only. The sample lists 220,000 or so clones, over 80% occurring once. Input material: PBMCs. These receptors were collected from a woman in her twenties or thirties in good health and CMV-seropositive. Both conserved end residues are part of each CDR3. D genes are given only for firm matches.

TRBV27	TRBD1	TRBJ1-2	CASSEGAGGYTF	TGTGCCAGCAGCGAGGGGGCAGGAGGCTACACCTTC
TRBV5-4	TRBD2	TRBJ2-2	CASSFTGGPIGELFF	TGTGCCAGCAGCTTTACGGGAGGGCCTATCGGGGAGCTGTTTTTT
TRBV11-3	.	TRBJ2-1	CASSLASVGYNDEQFF	TGTGCCAGCAGCTTAGCCAGTGTTGGCTACAATGATGAGCAGTTCTTC
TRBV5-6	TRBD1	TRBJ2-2	CASQTGGPGELFF	TGTGCCTCGCAGACAGGGGGTCCCGGGGAGCTGTTTTTT
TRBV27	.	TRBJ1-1	CASSSQGSAEAFF	TGTGCCAGCAGTAGTCAGGGGAGCGCTGAAGCTTTCTTT
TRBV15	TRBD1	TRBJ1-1	CATSRDREVAEAFF	TGTGCCACCAGCAGGGACAGGGAAGTGGCTGAAGCTTTCTTT
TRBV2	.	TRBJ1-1	CASTERDTEAFF	TGTGCCAGCACTGAAAGGGACACTGAAGCTTTCTTT
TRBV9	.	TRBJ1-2	CASSVGFDGNYGYTF	TGTGCCAGCAGCGTAGGATTTGACGGGAACTATGGCTACACCTTC
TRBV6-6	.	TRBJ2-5	CASSYSQGQETQYF	TGTGCCAGCAGTTACTCCCAGGGGCAAGAGACCCAGTACTTC
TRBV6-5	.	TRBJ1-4	CASSYSNLGREKLFF	TGTGCCAGCAGTTACTCGAACCTGGGGCGGGAAAAACTGTTTTTT
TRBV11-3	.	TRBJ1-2	CASSLRSTYGYTF	TGTGCCAGCAGCTTAAGATCTACCTATGGCTACACCTTC
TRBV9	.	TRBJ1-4	CASSGGATNEKLFF	TGTGCCAGCAGCGGAGGAGCAACTAATGAAAAACTGTTTTTT